Below are 17 T cell receptor beta chains sequenced from a single sample in a study of cytomegalovirus exposure and HLA in healthy donors. The PCR used 60 Vbeta and 13 Jbeta primers. The method was immunoSEQ multiplex PCR; TCRdb's version includes in-frame clones alone and lacks a portion of them. In the table there are 110,000 or so clones, 81% of which are singletons. Sequencing was performed on PBMCs. The source is a woman aged 40 to 50 in good health and CMV-seronegative.

The chain employs TRBV30 and TRBJ2-5, with D perhaps matching TRBD1 (6 bases). This CDR3 comprises 14 residues. Germline V gene data show CDR1 as GTSNPN and CDR2 as SVGIG (reference sequence). The V and J ends lost 2 bases and 5 bases respectively, with 15 bases between them. Written as DNA, the CDR3 is TGTGCCTGGAGTAGGGAAGCCAGGGGCGAGACCCAGTACTTC. This translates into CAWSREARGETQYF. Combining the CDR3 with reference TRBV30 and TRBJ2-5 gives the whole variable domain SQTIHQWPATLVQPVGSPLSLECTVEGTSNPNLYWYRQAAGRGLQLLFYSVGIGQISSEVPQNLSASRPQDRQFILSSKKLLLSDSGFYLCAWSREARGETQYFGPGTRLLVL.

This clone showed up just once. V usage is TRBV5-1 and J usage is TRBJ1-1; D is possibly TRBD1 (6 bases). Trimming took off 4 bases at V and 2 bases at J, with 15 bases between the two ends. CDR3 length equals 15 residues. Germline values: CDR1 SGHRS, CDR2 YFSETQ. CDR3 nucleotides: TGCGCCAGCAGCGGGGACACCAGGGGAAACACTGAAGCTTTCTTT. It translates to CASSGDTRGNTEAFF.

The chain uses TRBV12-5 and TRBJ2-1; D is possibly TRBD2 (6 bases). The CDR3 is 17 residues long. Germline CDR1 and CDR2: LGHNT and FRNRAP. Trimming shortened V by 1 base and J by 5 bases, and 18 bases separated the two germline ends. DNA for the CDR3: TGTGCTAGTGGTTTGGACCCCCTGGGAGGATCGGACAATGAGCAGTTCTTC. Translation: CASGLDPLGGSDNEQFF. The full variable domain, rest sourced from reference TRBV12-5 and TRBJ2-1, is DARVTQTPRHKVTEMGQEVTMRCQPILGHNTVFWYRQTMMQGLELLAYFRNRAPLDDSGMPKDRFSAEMPDATLATLKIQPSEPRDSAVYFCASGLDPLGGSDNEQFFGPGTRLTVL.

The chain joins TRBV9 to TRBJ2-7; 16 nucleotides line up with TRBD2. The germline gives CDR1 SGDLS, CDR2 YYNGEE. V gave up 4 bases and J gave up 6 bases; unmatched junction bases: 4. This CDR3 comprises 15 residues. In DNA, the CDR3 is TGTGCCAGCAGCCCAGGGACTAGCGGGAGGGCCGAGCAGTACTTC. Its protein product is CASSPGTSGRAEQYF.

This clone was found a few times. The CDR3 loop reads CASSLLPGFGTDTQYF. The CDR3 DNA follows: TGTGCCAGCAGTTTATTACCCGGGTTCGGCACAGATACGCAGTATTTT. V usage is TRBV27 and J usage is TRBJ2-3, with unresolved D. Trimming stripped 1 base from V and 1 base from J, with 12 bases between. CDR1 is MNHEY and CDR2 is SMNVEV in the germline V gene (reference sequence). The CDR3 sequence is 16 residues long.

V and J are TRBV27 and TRBJ1-1, with TRBD1 matching 8 bases. Germline assignment: CDR1 MNHEY and CDR2 SMNVEV (reference sequence). With 7 bases clipped from V and 2 bases from J, the junction kept 9 bases outside the gene matches. The CDR3 totals 15 residues. The CDR3 is CASISPTGGNTEAFF. The CDR3 coding sequence is TGTGCCAGCATATCCCCCACAGGGGGTAACACTGAAGCTTTCTTT.

This clone has a single count. The chain is built from TRBV4-2 and TRBJ2-3; D call uncertain. The germline CDR1 and CDR2 sequences are LGHNA and YNFKEQ. Trimming pared 3 bases from V and 1 base from J, leaving 8 bases between. The CDR3 consists of 14 residues. The chain's CDR3 is CASSHATGTDTQYF. The CDR3 bases are TGTGCCAGCAGCCACGCCACAGGCACAGATACGCAGTATTTT.

The V and J genes are TRBV5-1 and TRBJ2-5, with a weak D call TRBD2 (6 bases). The CDR3 has 15 residues. V was pared by 3 bases and J by 2 bases, with 14 bases between. Germline-derived CDR1 and CDR2 are SGHRS and YFSETQ. The CDR3 is CASSSGTGGQETQYF. For the CDR3, the DNA is TGCGCCAGCAGCTCGGGGACTGGAGGACAAGAGACCCAGTACTTC.

The chain is built from TRBV4-1 and TRBJ2-1; D not certain. Germline V lookup: CDR1 MGHRA, CDR2 YSYEKL. V was cut by 3 bases and J by 5 bases, with 17 bases left in between. CDR3 length equals 16 residues. The CDR3 reads CASSQVLGRSDNEQFF. The CDR3 coding sequence is TGCGCCAGCAGCCAGGTCCTTGGCCGGAGCGACAATGAGCAGTTCTTC.

This chain links TRBV21-1 with TRBJ2-2; the listed D gene, TRBD1, was not tested against the DNA. TRBV21-1 is marked as a pseudogene. CDR3 length: 16 amino acids. CDR3 sequence reads: CASSRPGDPGTGELFF. DNA for the CDR3: TGTGCCAGCAGCAGACCAGGGGACCCGGGCACCGGGGAGCTGTTTTTT.

The V call is TRBV2, the J call TRBJ2-1; no firm D call. The V end was cut by 4 bases, the J end by 8 bases, with 15 bases between. CDR1 is SNHLY, CDR2 FYNNEI, per germline. CDR3 length: 14 residues. In DNA form, the CDR3 reads TGTGCCAGCAGTGTAGCTATTGGCCCCCATGAGCAGTTCTTC. The encoded protein is CASSVAIGPHEQFF.

The chain employs TRBV6-6 and TRBJ1-1; unclear D gene. This CDR3 contains 14 residues. CDR1 MNHNY and CDR2 SVGAGI come from the germline V gene (reference sequence). With 5 bases removed from V and 0 bases from J, the gap between germline ends came to 10 bases. Here the CDR3 reads CASSVQVMNTEAFF. CDR3 nucleotides: TGTGCCAGCAGTGTTCAGGTGATGAACACTGAAGCTTTCTTT.

This sequence joins TRBV2 and TRBJ2-1, with 7 bases identical to TRBD2. The CDR3 has 15 residues. The junction had 5 bases not matched to a gene; V was cut back by 1 base and J by 5 bases. CDR1 is SNHLY and CDR2 is FYNNEI in the germline V gene. As DNA, the CDR3 is TGTGCCAGCAGTGAAGAGGCTAGCGGTCACAATGAGCAGTTCTTC. This translates into CASSEEASGHNEQFF.

This chain connects TRBV2 to TRBJ2-7, with TRBD1 identical over 9 bases. V lost 4 bases, J lost 3 bases, and 10 bases stayed unmatched. Per the germline V gene, CDR1 is SNHLY and CDR2 is FYNNEI. The CDR3 totals 16 residues. This chain's CDR3 is CASSVGIPGQGYEQYF. CDR3 in DNA: TGTGCCAGCAGTGTTGGGATTCCGGGACAGGGCTACGAGCAGTACTTC. Together with reference TRBV2 and TRBJ2-7, the CDR3 gives the full variable domain: EPEVTQTPSHQVTQMGQEVILRCVPISNHLYFYWYRQILGQKVEFLVSFYNNEISEKSEIFDDQFSVERPDGSNFTLKIRSTKLEDSAMYFCASSVGIPGQGYEQYFGPGTRLTVT.

The chain employs TRBV6-5 and TRBJ2-7, with D possibly being TRBD2 (5 bases). V was shortened by 0 bases and J by 3 bases, with 12 bases between the two germline ends. Germline lookup yields CDR1 MNHEY and CDR2 SVGAGI. This CDR3 is built from 15 residues. The CDR3 region has the DNA TGTGCCAGCAGTTACTCGGGAGTAGAGTTCTACGAGCAGTACTTC. Translated, it gives CASSYSGVEFYEQYF.

The chain carries TRBV19 and TRBJ2-7; 8 nucleotides match TRBD1. The germline CDR1 and CDR2 sequences are LNHDA and SQIVND (reference sequence). Trimming removed 5 bases from V and 2 bases from J; junction bases left unmatched: 5. This CDR3 is 14 amino acids long. The chain's CDR3 is CASSAPDRAYEQYF. In nucleotides, the CDR3 is TGTGCCAGTAGTGCGCCGGACAGGGCCTACGAGCAGTACTTC. Based on the CDR3 plus reference TRBV19 and TRBJ2-7, the full variable domain is DGGITQSPKYLFRKEGQNVTLSCEQNLNHDAMYWYRQDPGQGLRLIYYSQIVNDFQKGDIAEGYSVSREKKESFPLTVTSAQKNPTAFYLCASSAPDRAYEQYFGPGTRLTVT.

This clone was seen more than once but under ten times. This chain links TRBV7-8 with TRBJ1-2; 7 bases map to TRBD1. The CDR3 consists of 14 residues. V lost 5 bases to trimming and J lost 8 bases; unmatched junction nucleotides: 11. CDR1 is SGHVS, CDR2 FQNEAQ, per germline. This CDR3 reads CASSRRDRDFGYTF. Written as DNA, the CDR3 is TGTGCCAGCAGCAGACGGGACAGAGATTTCGGCTACACCTTC.